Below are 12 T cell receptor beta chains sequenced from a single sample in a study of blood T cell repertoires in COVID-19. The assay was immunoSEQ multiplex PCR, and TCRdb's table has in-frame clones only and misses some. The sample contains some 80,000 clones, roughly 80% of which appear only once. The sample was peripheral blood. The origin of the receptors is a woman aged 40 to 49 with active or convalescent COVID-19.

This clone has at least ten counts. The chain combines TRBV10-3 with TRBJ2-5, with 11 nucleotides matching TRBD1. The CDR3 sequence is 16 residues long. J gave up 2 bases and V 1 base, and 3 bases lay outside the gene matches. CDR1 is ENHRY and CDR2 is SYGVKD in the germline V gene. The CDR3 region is CAISEWTGGGQETQYF. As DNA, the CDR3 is TGTGCCATCAGTGAGTGGACAGGGGGCGGACAAGAGACCCAGTACTTC.

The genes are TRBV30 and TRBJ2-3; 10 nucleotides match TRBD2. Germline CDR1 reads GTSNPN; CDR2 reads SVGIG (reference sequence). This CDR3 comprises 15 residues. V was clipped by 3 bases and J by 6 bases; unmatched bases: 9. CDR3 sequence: CAWRKAGGPGDTQYF. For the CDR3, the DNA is TGTGCCTGGAGAAAAGCGGGGGGGCCAGGGGATACGCAGTATTTT.

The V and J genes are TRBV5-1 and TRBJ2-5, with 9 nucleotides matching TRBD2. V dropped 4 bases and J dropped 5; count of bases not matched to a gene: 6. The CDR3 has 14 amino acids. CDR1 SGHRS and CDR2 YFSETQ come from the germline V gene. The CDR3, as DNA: TGCGCCAGCAGCCGCGGGGGGGCTCAGGAGACCCAGTACTTC. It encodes CASSRGGAQETQYF.

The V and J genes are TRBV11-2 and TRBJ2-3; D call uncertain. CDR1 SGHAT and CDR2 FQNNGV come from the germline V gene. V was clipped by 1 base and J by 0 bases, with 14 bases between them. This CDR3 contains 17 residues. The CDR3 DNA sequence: TGTGCCAGCAGCTTAGGAAACAGATTTCCTAGCACAGATACGCAGTATTTT. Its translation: CASSLGNRFPSTDTQYF.

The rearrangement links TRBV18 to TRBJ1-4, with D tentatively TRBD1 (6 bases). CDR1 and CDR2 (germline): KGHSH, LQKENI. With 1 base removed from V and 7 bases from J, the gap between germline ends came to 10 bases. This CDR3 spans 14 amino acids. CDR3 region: CASSPQGEGEKLFF. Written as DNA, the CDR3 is TGTGCCAGCTCACCACAGGGGGAAGGTGAAAAACTGTTTTTT.

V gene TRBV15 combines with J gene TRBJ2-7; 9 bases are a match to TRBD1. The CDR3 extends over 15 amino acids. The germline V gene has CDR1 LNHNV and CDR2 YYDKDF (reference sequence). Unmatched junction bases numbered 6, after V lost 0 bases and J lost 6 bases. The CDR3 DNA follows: TGTGCCACCAGCAGAGAGGGACAGGGAGGATTCGAGCAGTACTTC. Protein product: CATSREGQGGFEQYF.

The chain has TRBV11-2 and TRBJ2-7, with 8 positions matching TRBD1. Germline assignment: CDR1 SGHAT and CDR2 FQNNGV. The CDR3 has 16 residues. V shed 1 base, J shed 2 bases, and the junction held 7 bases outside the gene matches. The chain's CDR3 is CASSLARDRLPYEQYF. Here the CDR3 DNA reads TGTGCCAGCAGCTTAGCCCGGGACAGGCTTCCCTACGAGCAGTACTTC.

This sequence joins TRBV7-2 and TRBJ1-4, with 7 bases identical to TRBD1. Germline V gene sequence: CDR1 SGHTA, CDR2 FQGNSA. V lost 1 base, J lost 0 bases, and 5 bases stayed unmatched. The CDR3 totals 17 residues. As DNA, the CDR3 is TGTGCCAGCAGCTTAGGGCCCAGGGGGGCAACTAATGAAAAACTGTTTTTT. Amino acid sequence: CASSLGPRGATNEKLFF.

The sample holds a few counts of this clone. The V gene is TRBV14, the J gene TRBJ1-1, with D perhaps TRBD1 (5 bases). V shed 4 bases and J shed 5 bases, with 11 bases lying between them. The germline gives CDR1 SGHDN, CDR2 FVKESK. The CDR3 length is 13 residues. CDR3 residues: CASSRDSPTEAFF. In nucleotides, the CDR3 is TGTGCCAGCAGCCGAGACAGTCCAACTGAAGCTTTCTTT.

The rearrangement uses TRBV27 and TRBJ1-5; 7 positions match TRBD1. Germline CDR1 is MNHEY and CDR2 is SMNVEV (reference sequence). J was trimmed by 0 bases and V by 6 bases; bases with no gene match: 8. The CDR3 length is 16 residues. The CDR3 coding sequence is TGTGCCAGCAGCCCCCGACAGGGTAGTAGCAATCAGCCCCAGCATTTT. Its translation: CASSPRQGSSNQPQHF.

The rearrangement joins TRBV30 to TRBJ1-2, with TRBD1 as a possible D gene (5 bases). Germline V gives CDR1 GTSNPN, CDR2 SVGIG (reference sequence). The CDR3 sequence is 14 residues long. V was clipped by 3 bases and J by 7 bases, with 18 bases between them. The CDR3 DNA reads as TGTGCCTGGAGCTCGGGTGGTCAGGGTCTTGGCTACACCTTC. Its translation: CAWSSGGQGLGYTF.

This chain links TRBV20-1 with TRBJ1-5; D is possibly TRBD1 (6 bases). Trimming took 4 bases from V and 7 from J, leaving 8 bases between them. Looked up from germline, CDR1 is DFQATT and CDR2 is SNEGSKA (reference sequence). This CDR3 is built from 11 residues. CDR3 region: CSAIQGQPQHF. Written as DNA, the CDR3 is TGCAGTGCTATACAGGGCCAGCCCCAGCATTTT.